The 5 T cell receptor beta chains presented below share a single source sample, sequenced in a study of blood T cell repertoires in COVID-19. The repertoire was sequenced with immunoSEQ multiplex PCR; TCRdb's copy has only in-frame clones and lacks some. The sample yields 150,000 to 250,000 clones, 75% to 85% seen once. Specimen: peripheral blood. Receptors originate from a woman in her 40s with COVID-19, enrolled during active disease.

This chain links TRBV27 with TRBJ2-5, with 8 bases lining up with TRBD1. Germline-derived CDR1 and CDR2 are MNHEY and SMNVEV (reference sequence). This CDR3 is built from 13 residues. V lost 5 bases and J lost 4; bases outside the gene matches: 3. CDR3 DNA sequence: TGTGCCAGCAGTGTACAGGGGGGAGAGACCCAGTACTTC. Translated, it gives CASSVQGGETQYF.

The chain recombines TRBV24-1 with TRBJ1-5; D is ambiguous. The CDR3 length is 17 residues. Germline V gives CDR1 KGHDR, CDR2 SFDVKD. The V gene lost 0 bases and the J gene lost 4 bases, with 15 bases spanning the gap. The CDR3 DNA sequence: TGTGCCACCAGTGATTTGCTTGGCGGAATGGGTAATCAGCCCCAGCATTTT. This codes for CATSDLLGGMGNQPQHF.

The chain uses TRBV5-4 and TRBJ1-6; possible D gene TRBD1, 6 bases. There are 16 residues in the CDR3. Per the germline V gene, CDR1 is SGHNT and CDR2 is YYREEE (reference sequence). Trimming stripped 0 bases from V and 7 bases from J, with 14 bases between. The CDR3 here is CASSLEVGGPNSPLHF. The CDR3 DNA is TGTGCCAGCAGCTTGGAGGTCGGGGGGCCGAATTCACCCCTCCACTTT.

The chain links TRBV12-5 to TRBJ1-1, with a weak D call TRBD1 (5 bases). Trimming removed 0 bases from V and 1 base from J, with 12 bases in between. CDR3 length: 16 residues. CDR1 is LGHNT and CDR2 is FRNRAP in the germline V gene. In DNA, the CDR3 is TGTGCTAGTGGTTTGGTAGGGCAGGGAAGGAACACTGAAGCTTTCTTT. This encodes CASGLVGQGRNTEAFF. The variable domain in full, with the rest retrieved from reference TRBV12-5 and TRBJ1-1, is DARVTQTPRHKVTEMGQEVTMRCQPILGHNTVFWYRQTMMQGLELLAYFRNRAPLDDSGMPKDRFSAEMPDATLATLKIQPSEPRDSAVYFCASGLVGQGRNTEAFFGQGTRLTVV.

V gene TRBV25-1 combines with J gene TRBJ2-1; 9 nucleotides match TRBD1. Trimming removed 4 bases from V and 3 bases from J; junction bases left unmatched: 4. Germline values: CDR1 MGHDK, CDR2 SYGVNS. The CDR3 spans 15 residues. The CDR3 coding sequence is TGTGCCAGCAGTGCCTGGACAGGGGACTACAATGAGCAGTTCTTC. Translation: CASSAWTGDYNEQFF.